This T cell receptor beta chain stems from a study of control samples from healthy donors and cancer patients. The table came from immunoSEQ multiplex PCR; TCRdb's copy has only in-frame clones and leaves some out. Among around 190,000 clones listed, nearly 90% were seen once. The origin of this receptor is a woman aged 50 to 65 in good health. The sequencing input was blood.

Here the CDR3 reads CASRLQGHGYTF. The CDR3 DNA follows: TGTGCCAGTAGGTTACAGGGGCATGGCTACACCTTC. This sequence joins TRBV19 and TRBJ1-2, with 7 bases aligning to TRBD1. The CDR3 sequence is 12 residues long. Germline lookup yields CDR1 LNHDA and CDR2 SQIVND (reference sequence). The J segment lost 6 bases and the V segment lost 6 bases, leaving 4 bases of the junction unmatched.